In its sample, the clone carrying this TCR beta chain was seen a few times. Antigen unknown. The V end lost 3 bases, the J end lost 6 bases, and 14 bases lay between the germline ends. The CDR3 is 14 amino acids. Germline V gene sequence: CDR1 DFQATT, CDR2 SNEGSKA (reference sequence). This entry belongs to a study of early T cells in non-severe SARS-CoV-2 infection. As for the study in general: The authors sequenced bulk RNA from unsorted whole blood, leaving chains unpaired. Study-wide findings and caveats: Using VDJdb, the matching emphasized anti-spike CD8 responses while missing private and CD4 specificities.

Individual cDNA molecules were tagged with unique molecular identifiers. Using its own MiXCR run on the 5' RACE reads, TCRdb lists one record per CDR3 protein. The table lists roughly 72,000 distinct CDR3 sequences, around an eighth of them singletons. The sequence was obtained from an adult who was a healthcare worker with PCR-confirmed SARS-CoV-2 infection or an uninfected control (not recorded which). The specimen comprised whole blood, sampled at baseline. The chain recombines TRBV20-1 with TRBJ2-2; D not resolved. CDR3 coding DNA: TGCAGTGCTAGTTACAGATTTAGGGCCGGGGAGCTGTTTTTT. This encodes CSASYRFRAGELFF.